A selection of T cell receptor beta chains follows, all from one sample in a study of T cell changes during pregnancy in multiple sclerosis. Assay used: immunoSEQ multiplex PCR; TCRdb lists only in-frame clones, some missing. The sample records roughly 28,000 clones, around 90% being singletons. This material consisted of CD8+ T cells from peripheral blood mononuclear cells, taken before pregnancy. These receptors were taken from a female donor with multiple sclerosis, enrolled in a pregnancy study. Both conserved end residues are trimmed from each CDR3. Each record gives: D gene, clone size, V gene, CDR3 protein. The D gene is left open where the match is weak. A clone size is listed for some rows: how often the clone was seen (once, few, many), or a class if it is expanded.

D gene: TRBD2
clone size: .
V gene: TRBV29-1
CDR3 protein: SVGWTSGWDYNEQF

D gene: TRBD1
clone size: .
V gene: TRBV6-1
CDR3 protein: ASSADRMTYNEQF

D gene: TRBD1
clone size: once
V gene: TRBV16
CDR3 protein: ASSPRDRGGEAF

D gene: TRBD2
clone size: .
V gene: TRBV28
CDR3 protein: ASSPETSGIDEQF

D gene: TRBD1
clone size: .
V gene: TRBV6-1
CDR3 protein: ASRTGNNEQF

D gene: TRBD2
clone size: .
V gene: TRBV7-2
CDR3 protein: ASSLPGGVETQY

D gene: .
clone size: .
V gene: TRBV19
CDR3 protein: ASSIAGGSSYNEQF

D gene: .
clone size: .
V gene: TRBV9
CDR3 protein: ASSPGLQSYEQY

D gene: TRBD1
clone size: .
V gene: TRBV6-1
CDR3 protein: ASSEDTGEIKTQY

D gene: .
clone size: .
V gene: TRBV2
CDR3 protein: ASSDRTDTQY

D gene: .
clone size: .
V gene: TRBV28
CDR3 protein: ASSKGAILNTEAF

D gene: .
clone size: .
V gene: TRBV6-6
CDR3 protein: ASSYRDELF

D gene: .
clone size: .
V gene: TRBV28
CDR3 protein: ASSYIIDSGQPQH

D gene: TRBD1
clone size: .
V gene: TRBV29-1
CDR3 protein: SVEVGTVYGYT

D gene: .
clone size: .
V gene: TRBV6-5
CDR3 protein: ASSYSRGGSPLH

D gene: TRBD2
clone size: .
V gene: TRBV19
CDR3 protein: ASKQRGAQASYEQY

D gene: .
clone size: .
V gene: TRBV28
CDR3 protein: ASSSEEGQPQH

D gene: TRBD1
clone size: once
V gene: TRBV4-2
CDR3 protein: ASSQAGGSGGYYNEQF

D gene: TRBD1
clone size: .
V gene: TRBV27
CDR3 protein: ASSPQGGNQPQH

D gene: TRBD1
clone size: .
V gene: TRBV30
CDR3 protein: AWDRGFYNEQF

D gene: .
clone size: .
V gene: TRBV4-2
CDR3 protein: ASSQESADYT

D gene: TRBD2
clone size: .
V gene: TRBV29-1
CDR3 protein: SVVGLAGGNQETQY

D gene: .
clone size: once
V gene: TRBV4-2
CDR3 protein: ASSASDLAYEQY